This record covers a single T cell receptor beta chain. Its cognate antigen is unknown. The data derive from a study of vaccination effects on CD4 cells after COVID-19. Regarding the study as a whole: In vaccinees who were healthy, merely 1 out of 255 vaccine-induced clones cross-reacted with common cold coronaviruses. No early post-infection timepoints were available in the study, which also included few convalescent patients.

The method was immunoSEQ multiplex PCR; TCRdb's version includes in-frame clones alone and lacks a portion of them. The sample includes about 55,000 clones, under 75% of them seen just once. V was pared by 7 bases and J by 3 bases, with 12 bases between. Germline V gives CDR1 MNHEY, CDR2 SVGAGI. CDR3 length equals 14 residues. ViraFEST assay sequencing came after antigen-specific CD4+ T cells were expanded with viral peptide pools. At the end of about ten days of culture, CD4+ T cells were isolated. Absence of prior SARS-CoV-2 infection characterized the vaccine recipients, who showed negative nucleocapsid antibodies. Researchers reported culturing 2 million or so PBMC in each well, adding 10 IU/ml IL-2 and about 9.5 ug/ml peptides.

Here the sequenced sample was CD4+ T cells from PBMCs cultured with SARS-CoV-2 spike peptides, taken before COVID-19 vaccination. V gene TRBV6-5 combines with J gene TRBJ1-4; maybe TRBD1 (6 bases). This TCR was recovered from a human donor who received a COVID-19 vaccine. CDR3 sequence: CASMGGNANEKLFF. In nucleotides, the CDR3 is TGTGCCAGCATGGGGGGCAACGCTAATGAAAAACTGTTTTTT.